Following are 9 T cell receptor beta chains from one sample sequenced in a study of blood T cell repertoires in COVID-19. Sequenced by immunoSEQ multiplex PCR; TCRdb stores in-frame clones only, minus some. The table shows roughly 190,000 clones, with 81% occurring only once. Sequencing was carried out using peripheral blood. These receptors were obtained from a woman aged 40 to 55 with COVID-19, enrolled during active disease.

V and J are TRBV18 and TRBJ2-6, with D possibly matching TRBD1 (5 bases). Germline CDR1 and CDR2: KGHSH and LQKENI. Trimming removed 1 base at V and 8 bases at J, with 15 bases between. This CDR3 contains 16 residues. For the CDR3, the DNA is TGTGCCAGCTCACCACTAGGCCAGGGTCAGTCCAACGTCCTGACTTTC. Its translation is CASSPLGQGQSNVLTF.

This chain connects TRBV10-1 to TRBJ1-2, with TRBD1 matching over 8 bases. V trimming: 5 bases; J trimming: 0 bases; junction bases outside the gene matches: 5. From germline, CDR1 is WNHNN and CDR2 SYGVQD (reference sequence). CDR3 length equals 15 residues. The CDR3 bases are TGCGCCAGCAGTCGACAGGGGATTCCTAACTATGGCTACACCTTC. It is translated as CASSRQGIPNYGYTF.

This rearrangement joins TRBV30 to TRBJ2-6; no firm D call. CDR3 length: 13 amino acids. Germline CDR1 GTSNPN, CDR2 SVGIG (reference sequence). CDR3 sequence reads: CAATAAGANVLTF. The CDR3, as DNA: TGTGCTGCAACAGCTGCCGGGGCCAACGTCCTGACTTTC. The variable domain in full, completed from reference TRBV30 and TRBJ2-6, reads SQTIHQWPATLVQPVGSPLSLECTVEGTSNPNLYWYRQAAGRGLQLLFYSVGIGQISSEVPQNLSASRPQDRQFILSSKKLLLSDSGFYLCAATAAGANVLTFGAGSRLTVL.

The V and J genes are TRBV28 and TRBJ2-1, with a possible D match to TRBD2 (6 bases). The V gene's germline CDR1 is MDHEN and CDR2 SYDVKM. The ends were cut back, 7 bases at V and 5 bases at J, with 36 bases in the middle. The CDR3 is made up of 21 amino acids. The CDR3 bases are TGTGCCAGCAACTTTGGCGCTCTCGGGGGACCTCGGGGCAATTCACACAATGAGCAGTTCTTC. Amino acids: CASNFGALGGPRGNSHNEQFF.

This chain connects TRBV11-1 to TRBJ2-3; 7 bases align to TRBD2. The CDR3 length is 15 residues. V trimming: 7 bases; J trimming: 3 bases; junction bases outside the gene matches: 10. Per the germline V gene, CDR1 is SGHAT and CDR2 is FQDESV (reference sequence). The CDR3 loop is CASTPLGGRTDTQYF. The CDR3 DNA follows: TGTGCCAGCACACCCCTGGGAGGGAGGACAGATACGCAGTATTTT.

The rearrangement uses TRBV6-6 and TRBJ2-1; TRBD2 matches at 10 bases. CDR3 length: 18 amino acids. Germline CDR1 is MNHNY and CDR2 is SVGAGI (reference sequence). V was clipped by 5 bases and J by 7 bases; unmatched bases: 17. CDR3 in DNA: TGTGCCAGCAGTCGACCATTAGCGGGAGGAGCTCGTATGAATGAGCAGTTCTTC. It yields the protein CASSRPLAGGARMNEQFF.

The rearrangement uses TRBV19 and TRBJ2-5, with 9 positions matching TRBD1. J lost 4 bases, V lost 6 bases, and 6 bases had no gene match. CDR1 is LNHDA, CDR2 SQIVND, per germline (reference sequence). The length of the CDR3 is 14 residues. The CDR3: CASSTDRGLETQYF. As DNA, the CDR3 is TGTGCCAGTAGCACGGACAGGGGATTAGAGACCCAGTACTTC.

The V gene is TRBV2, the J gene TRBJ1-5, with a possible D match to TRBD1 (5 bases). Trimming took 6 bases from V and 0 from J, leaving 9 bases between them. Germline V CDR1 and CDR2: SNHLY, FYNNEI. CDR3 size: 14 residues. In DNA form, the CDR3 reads TGTGCCAGCAGGGACACCGATAGCAATCAGCCCCAGCATTTT. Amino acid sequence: CASRDTDSNQPQHF.

This chain's CDR3 is CASTPSNEQFF. The CDR3 nucleotides are TGTGCCAGCACCCCATCCAATGAGCAGTTCTTC. V gene TRBV11-2 combines with J gene TRBJ2-1; D remains ambiguous. Trimming shortened V by 7 bases and J by 6 bases, and 7 bases separated the two germline ends. Germline values: CDR1 SGHAT, CDR2 FQNNGV. The CDR3 is 11 residues long.